This TCR beta chain came from a study of blood T cell repertoires in COVID-19. Study as a whole: Specimens from acute and convalescent COVID-19 originated in the United States, Italy and Spain.

The count of this clone is one. As originally analysed: The assay estimated nucleated cells by amplifying reference gene primers. Sequencing used immunoSEQ multiplex PCR; TCRdb keeps in-frame clones, though not all of them. D and trimming come from the DNA, and the V and J calls and clone size come from that table. The sample holds some 65,000 clones, 74% seen once. Per the germline V gene, CDR1 is SGHNT and CDR2 is YENEEA. The V gene end was trimmed by 3 bases and the J gene end by 5 bases; junction bases not matched to a gene: 12. CDR3 length: 18 residues. This TCR was sampled from a woman of 80 years or more with acute or convalescent COVID-19. Sequences were obtained from peripheral blood. The rearrangement links TRBV11-3 to TRBJ2-2; 10 bases fit TRBD2. The DNA of the CDR3 is TGTGCCAGCAGCTTTGGAGCGGGAGGGCCCTTTAGAACCGGGGAGCTGTTTTTT. This translates into CASSFGAGGPFRTGELFF.